This T cell receptor beta chain is drawn from a study of human T cells and chemical hapten exposure. TCRdb re-called the RACE reads with MiXCR, one entry per CDR3 protein. The repertoire consists of 150,000 to 200,000 distinct CDR3 sequences, with about 14% occurring once and the leading ten covering 1.7%. Germline V lookup: CDR1 MDHEN, CDR2 SYDVKM. V was pared by 6 bases and J by 5 bases, with 9 bases of the junction left unmatched. The CDR3 has 15 residues. The time point here: patch test 1, 2 weeks after DPC sensitization. This sample's treatment: therapeutic diphenylcyclopropenone sensitization with weekly scalp DPC.

This specimen was whole blood, taken in connection with sensitization to the hapten diphenylcyclopropenone (DPC). The V call is TRBV28, the J call TRBJ2-5; 10 bases align to TRBD1. This TCR was sampled from a woman in her thirties with alopecia areata. Some clones in this sample may be carry-over from other donors' samples. Here the CDR3 DNA reads TGTGCCAGCAGACCATTACGGACAGGGGGGGAGACCCAGTACTTC. Translation: CASRPLRTGGETQYF.